The 29 T cell receptor beta chains given below trace back to one sample, sequenced in a study of T cell responses to AZD1222 COVID-19 vaccine. Clones were sequenced by immunoSEQ multiplex PCR, and TCRdb holds only the in-frame ones, with some missing. The sample yields 100,000 to 150,000 clones, approximately 90% seen once. The sequencing here drew on peripheral blood, taken on day 0 of AZD1222 vaccination. Receptors originate from an adult in good health.

In this sample, this clone turned up once. The rearrangement joins TRBV5-1 to TRBJ1-1, with TRBD1 matching 7 bases. The V gene end was trimmed by 4 bases and the J gene end by 4 bases; junction bases not matched to a gene: 7. CDR3 length: 14 amino acids. Germline V gene data show CDR1 as SGHRS and CDR2 as YFSETQ. CDR3 sequence reads: CASSAAGTATEAFF. The CDR3, as DNA: TGCGCCAGCAGCGCGGCCGGGACAGCCACTGAAGCTTTCTTT.

The chain combines TRBV5-1 with TRBJ2-7; 7 nucleotides match TRBD1. The V segment lost 4 bases and the J segment 0 bases; nucleotides outside the gene matches: 7. Germline V gene lookup returns CDR1 SGHRS and CDR2 YFSETQ. The CDR3 totals 15 residues. The CDR3 is CASSQGGTSSYEQYF. The CDR3 DNA follows: TGCGCCAGCAGCCAAGGGGGCACCTCCTCCTACGAGCAGTACTTC. The full variable domain, rest sourced from reference TRBV5-1 and TRBJ2-7, is KAGVTQTPRYLIKTRGQQVTLSCSPISGHRSVSWYQQTPGQGLQFLFEYFSETQRNKGNFPGRFSGRQFSNSRSEMNVSTLELGDSALYLCASSQGGTSSYEQYFGPGTRLTVT.

This chain connects TRBV15 to TRBJ2-7, with D uncertain. Germline-derived CDR1 and CDR2 are LNHNV and YYDKDF (reference sequence). The V end was cut by 0 bases, the J end by 4 bases, with 7 bases between. The CDR3 sequence is 13 residues long. CDR3 sequence reads: CATSRDPSYEQYF. The DNA of the CDR3 is TGTGCCACCAGCAGAGACCCGTCATACGAGCAGTACTTC.

The chain employs TRBV12-5 and TRBJ1-1; 8 bases fit TRBD1. CDR3 length: 13 residues. The trim removed 1 base at V and 12 bases at J, leaving 7 bases unmatched. Germline lookup yields CDR1 LGHNT and CDR2 FRNRAP. CDR3 protein: CASGLEAGTGPFF. CDR3 DNA: TGTGCTAGTGGTTTGGAAGCCGGGACAGGCCCTTTCTTT. Supplemented by reference TRBV12-5 and TRBJ1-1, the full variable domain reads DARVTQTPRHKVTEMGQEVTMRCQPILGHNTVFWYRQTMMQGLELLAYFRNRAPLDDSGMPKDRFSAEMPDATLATLKIQPSEPRDSAVYFCASGLEAGTGPFFGQGTRLTVV.

This chain links TRBV5-1 with TRBJ2-2, with no clear D. Trimming pared 1 base from V and 5 bases from J, leaving 12 bases between. The CDR3 has 15 amino acids. Germline V gene sequence: CDR1 SGHRS, CDR2 YFSETQ. CDR3 coding DNA: TGCGCCAGCAGCTTGCTCCCACAAGGAACCGGGGAGCTGTTTTTT. Its translation is CASSLLPQGTGELFF.

The chain combines TRBV15 with TRBJ1-2; a weak D match, TRBD1 (6 bases). The CDR3 is 15 amino acids. Between the trimmed V and J ends, which lost 0 bases and 4 bases, there was a span of 12 bases. In germline, CDR1 is LNHNV, CDR2 YYDKDF (reference sequence). CDR3 amino acids: CATSRDGQHFYGYTF. The CDR3 DNA sequence: TGTGCCACCAGCAGAGATGGACAGCACTTCTATGGCTACACCTTC.

This clone was found many times. This chain joins TRBV21-1 and TRBJ2-5; whether TRBD1, the table's D call, matches the DNA was not checked. TRBV21-1 corresponds to a pseudogene. The CDR3 runs to 16 residues. The CDR3 DNA reads TGTGCCAGCAGCAAAGATCCAGGTCCCGTCCAAGAGACCCAGTACTTC. As protein: CASSKDPGPVQETQYF.

This rearrangement joins TRBV4-3 to TRBJ2-7; D not certain. V dropped 0 bases and J dropped 5 bases, with 8 bases sitting between them. This CDR3 is built from 13 residues. CDR1 is LGHNA, CDR2 YSLEER, per germline. CDR3 nucleotide sequence: TGCGCCAGCAGCCAAGAATATTGGGACGAGCAGTACTTC. Encoded protein: CASSQEYWDEQYF.

The V gene is TRBV5-4, the J gene TRBJ1-1; D is uncertain. CDR1 SGHNT and CDR2 YYREEE come from the germline V gene (reference sequence). CDR3 length: 14 residues. V was pared by 4 bases and J by 1 base, with 11 bases between. CDR3 residues: CASSPADSNTEAFF. Here the CDR3 DNA reads TGTGCCAGCAGCCCCGCGGATTCGAACACTGAAGCTTTCTTT. Combining the CDR3 with reference TRBV5-4 and TRBJ1-1 gives the whole variable domain ETGVTQSPTHLIKTRGQQVTLRCSSQSGHNTVSWYQQALGQGPQFIFQYYREEENGRGNFPPRFSGLQFPNYSSELNVNALELDDSALYLCASSPADSNTEAFFGQGTRLTVV.

This chain joins TRBV6-2 or TRBV6-3 and TRBJ2-7, with D possibly TRBD1 on 6 matching bases. This CDR3 has 13 amino acids. Germline V gene data show CDR1 as MNHEY and CDR2 as SVGEGT. Trimming pared 5 bases from V and 2 bases from J, leaving 10 bases between. CDR3 protein: CASSRQVTYEQYF. The CDR3 nucleotides are TGTGCCAGCAGTCGACAGGTAACCTACGAGCAGTACTTC.

The chain links TRBV4-2 to TRBJ1-2; 7 bases agree with TRBD1. This CDR3 has 14 amino acids. Germline trimming cut 1 base from V and 6 bases from J; bases unmatched to any gene: 5. Germline assignment: CDR1 LGHNA and CDR2 YNFKEQ. The CDR3 sequence is CASSQGLGGDGYTF. CDR3 bases: TGTGCCAGCAGCCAAGGGCTAGGGGGCGATGGCTACACCTTC.

The chain joins TRBV29-1 to TRBJ1-6; possible D gene TRBD1, 5 bases. This CDR3 spans 18 amino acids. Between the trimmed V and J ends, which lost 0 bases and 0 bases, there was a span of 15 bases. Germline V CDR1 and CDR2: SQVTM, ANQGSEA. The CDR3 sequence: CSVEDPGVGRSYNSPLHF. In DNA, the CDR3 is TGCAGCGTTGAAGATCCGGGGGTTGGACGCTCCTATAATTCACCCCTCCACTTT. The variable domain in full, with the rest retrieved from reference TRBV29-1 and TRBJ1-6, is SAVISQKPSRDICQRGTSLTIQCQVDSQVTMMFWYRQQPGQSLTLIATANQGSEATYESGFVIDKFPISRPNLTFSTLTVSNMSPEDSSIYLCSVEDPGVGRSYNSPLHFGNGTRLTVT.

The V gene is TRBV27, the J gene TRBJ2-3; the match to TRBD2 covers 7 bases. V was clipped by 6 bases and J by 2 bases; unmatched bases: 5. This CDR3 spans 14 amino acids. CDR1 is MNHEY and CDR2 is SMNVEV in the germline V gene (reference sequence). This CDR3 reads CASRRAGNTDTQYF. The CDR3 DNA is TGTGCCAGCAGGAGAGCGGGAAACACAGATACGCAGTATTTT.

In its sample, this clone was seen once. The rearrangement links TRBV7-9 to TRBJ1-4; the D is unclear. CDR1 is SEHNR and CDR2 is FQNEAQ in the germline V gene (reference sequence). This CDR3 contains 14 residues. The germline V and J ends were trimmed by 3 bases and 7 bases, with 12 bases remaining between them. The CDR3 reads CASSFLFSSEKLFF. CDR3 DNA sequence: TGTGCCAGCAGCTTTCTGTTCTCGAGTGAAAAACTGTTTTTT.

This chain uses TRBV9 with TRBJ1-3, with D possibly TRBD1 on 5 matching bases. Trimming shortened V by 0 bases and J by 4 bases, and 11 bases separated the two germline ends. This CDR3 is built from 15 residues. CDR1 is SGDLS and CDR2 is YYNGEE in the germline V gene. The CDR3 loop reads CASSVAQGVGNTIYF. The CDR3 DNA reads TGTGCCAGCAGCGTAGCTCAAGGGGTGGGAAACACCATATATTTT. Filled out from reference TRBV9 and TRBJ1-3, the complete variable domain reads DSGVTQTPKHLITATGQRVTLRCSPRSGDLSVYWYQQSLDQGLQFLIQYYNGEERAKGNILERFSAQQFPDLHSELNLSSLELGDSALYFCASSVAQGVGNTIYFGEGSWLTVV.

This chain links TRBV6-6 with TRBJ2-7; 7 nucleotides agree with TRBD1. Germline V gene lookup returns CDR1 MNHNY and CDR2 SVGAGI (reference sequence). The trim removed 4 bases at V and 0 bases at J, leaving 9 bases unmatched. This CDR3 has 16 amino acids. CDR3: CASSSSLGDSSYEQYF. The CDR3 DNA reads as TGTGCCAGCAGTTCCTCCCTGGGGGACAGCTCCTACGAGCAGTACTTC.

V and J are TRBV3-1 (or the pseudogene TRBV3-2) and TRBJ1-3; D gene ambiguous. CDR1 and CDR2 (germline): LGHDT, YNNKEL (reference sequence). Trimming took off 3 bases at V and 2 bases at J, with 8 bases between the two ends. This CDR3 is 14 amino acids long. The CDR3 here is CASSHLGAGNTIYF. The CDR3 region has the DNA TGTGCCAGCAGCCATTTGGGTGCTGGAAACACCATATATTTT.

The V and J genes are TRBV4-3 and TRBJ2-2, with D maybe TRBD2 (5 bases). Germline CDR1 and CDR2: LGHNA and YSLEER. This CDR3 is built from 14 residues. Trimming removed 4 bases at V and 2 bases at J, with 8 bases between. CDR3 residues: CASSREGNTGELFF. In nucleotides, the CDR3 is TGCGCCAGCAGCCGTGAGGGAAACACCGGGGAGCTGTTTTTT.

The rearrangement uses TRBV6-5 and TRBJ1-2; 7 nucleotides line up with TRBD1. After removal of 6 bases from V and 4 bases from J, the junction contained 8 bases not matched to a gene. The CDR3 runs to 14 residues. Germline CDR1 and CDR2: MNHEY and SVGAGI. CDR3 amino acids: CASRDPTGSYGYTF. The DNA for the CDR3 is TGTGCCAGCAGGGACCCGACAGGGAGCTATGGCTACACCTTC.

The V gene is TRBV11-1, the J gene TRBJ2-5; 7 positions match TRBD1. Germline lookup yields CDR1 SGHAT and CDR2 FQDESV (reference sequence). This CDR3 has 15 amino acids. V lost 5 bases to trimming and J lost 1 base; unmatched junction nucleotides: 7. The CDR3 is CASSLRDSIQETQYF. CDR3 coding DNA: TGTGCCAGCAGCCTAAGGGACAGTATCCAAGAGACCCAGTACTTC. The whole variable domain, filled in from reference TRBV11-1 and TRBJ2-5, reads EAEVAQSPRYKITEKSQAVAFWCDPISGHATLYWYRQILGQGPELLVQFQDESVVDDSQLPKDRFSAERLKGVDSTLKIQPAELGDSAMYLCASSLRDSIQETQYFGPGTRLLVL.

The V and J genes are TRBV19 and TRBJ1-2, with D possibly being TRBD1 (5 bases). Germline assignment: CDR1 LNHDA and CDR2 SQIVND (reference sequence). This CDR3 has 12 amino acids. V lost 4 bases and J lost 5, with 8 bases in between. The CDR3 nucleotides read TGTGCCAGTAGTAAGACAGATTATGGCTACACCTTC. Its translation: CASSKTDYGYTF.

This clone was picked up a small number of times. V and J are TRBV6-6 and TRBJ1-1; D possibly corresponds to TRBD1 (6 bases). Trimming cost V 2 bases and J 3 bases, with 10 bases left between them. CDR1 is MNHNY and CDR2 is SVGAGI in the germline V gene (reference sequence). This CDR3 is built from 14 residues. CDR3 nucleotides: TGTGCCAGCAGTTACCAGGGGCCCCACACTGAAGCTTTCTTT. Its translation: CASSYQGPHTEAFF.

A few counts support this clone. The chain uses TRBV6-2 or TRBV6-3 and TRBJ1-1, with 7 bases identical to TRBD1. This CDR3 has 14 amino acids. CDR1 is MNHEY and CDR2 is SVGEGT in the germline V gene. After removal of 3 bases from V and 3 bases from J, the junction contained 4 bases not matched to a gene. The CDR3 DNA is TGTGCCAGCAGTTATCTTACAGGGGACACTGAAGCTTTCTTT. Its translation is CASSYLTGDTEAFF.

The rearrangement links TRBV5-4 to TRBJ1-4, with 7 bases fitting TRBD1. The V gene end was trimmed by 5 bases and the J gene end by 6 bases; junction bases not matched to a gene: 7. Germline V gene lookup returns CDR1 SGHNT and CDR2 YYREEE (reference sequence). The CDR3 is made up of 14 amino acids. CDR3 sequence: CASSPVQGDEKLFF. The CDR3 region has the DNA TGTGCCAGCAGTCCCGTCCAGGGGGATGAAAAACTGTTTTTT.

The genes are TRBV7-8 and TRBJ1-2; D is unresolved. This CDR3 has 13 residues. With 1 base removed from V and 4 bases from J, the gap between germline ends came to 7 bases. CDR1 is SGHVS and CDR2 is FQNEAQ in the germline V gene. CDR3 protein: CASSLEVFYGYTF. DNA for the CDR3: TGTGCCAGCAGCTTAGAGGTTTTCTATGGCTACACCTTC.

The rearrangement uses TRBV4-2 and TRBJ2-7, with 7 nucleotides matching TRBD1. CDR3 length equals 14 residues. Germline CDR1 reads LGHNA; CDR2 reads YNFKEQ. The ends lost 3 bases at V and 5 bases at J; junction bases unmatched: 7. The CDR3 nucleotides read TGTGCCAGCAGCCACGAAAGGGGGCGAGACGAGCAGTACTTC. This sequence encodes CASSHERGRDEQYF.

A few counts support this clone. V usage is TRBV4-3 and J usage is TRBJ1-3; D might be TRBD1 (5 bases). Between the trimmed V and J ends, which lost 0 bases and 0 bases, there was a span of 21 bases. In germline, CDR1 is LGHNA, CDR2 YSLEER. This CDR3 region has 20 residues. The CDR3 spells CASSQEIGGVPFSSGNTIYF. CDR3 nucleotides: TGCGCCAGCAGCCAAGAGATAGGAGGGGTCCCTTTTAGCTCTGGAAACACCATATATTTT.

The gene calls are TRBV28 and TRBJ1-2, with D possibly matching TRBD1 (5 bases). Germline CDR1 is MDHEN and CDR2 is SYDVKM. The CDR3 is made up of 15 amino acids. Trimming shortened V by 8 bases and J by 4 bases, and 20 bases separated the two germline ends. CDR3 in amino acids: CASLQPSTVSYGYTF. Written as DNA, the CDR3 is TGTGCCAGCCTACAACCCTCGACAGTAAGCTATGGCTACACCTTC.

CDR3 in amino acids: CASSPQGSGANVLTF. The CDR3 DNA follows: TGTGCCAGCAGCCCACAGGGCTCTGGGGCCAACGTCCTGACTTTC. The J gene is TRBJ2-6, the V gene TRBV28; D possibly corresponds to TRBD1 (6 bases). Looked up from germline, CDR1 is MDHEN and CDR2 is SYDVKM. The CDR3 is made up of 15 amino acids. Trimming removed 6 bases from V and 0 bases from J, with 9 bases in between. The full variable domain, its missing parts supplied by reference TRBV28 and TRBJ2-6, is DVKVTQSSRYLVKRTGEKVFLECVQDMDHENMFWYRQDPGLGLRLIYFSYDVKMKEKGDIPEGYSVSREKKERFSLILESASTNQTSMYLCASSPQGSGANVLTFGAGSRLTVL.